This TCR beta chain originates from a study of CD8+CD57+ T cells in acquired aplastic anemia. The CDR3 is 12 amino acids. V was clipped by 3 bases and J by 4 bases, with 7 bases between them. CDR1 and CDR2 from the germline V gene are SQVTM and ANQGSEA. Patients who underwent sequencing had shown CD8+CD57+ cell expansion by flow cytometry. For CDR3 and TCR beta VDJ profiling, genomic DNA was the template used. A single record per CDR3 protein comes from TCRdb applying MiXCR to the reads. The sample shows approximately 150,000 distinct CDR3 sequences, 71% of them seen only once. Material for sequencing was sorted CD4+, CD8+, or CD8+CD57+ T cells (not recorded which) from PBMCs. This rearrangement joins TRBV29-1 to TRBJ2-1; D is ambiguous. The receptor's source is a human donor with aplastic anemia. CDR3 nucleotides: TGCAGCGTTGAGTCAAGTTACAATGAGCAGTTCTTC. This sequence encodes CSVESSYNEQFF.